This is a list of T cell receptor beta chains from one sample in a study of PD-L1 blockade in urothelial cancer. TCRdb's table, derived via immunoSEQ multiplex PCR, lists solely in-frame clones and lacks some. The table includes around 70,000 clones, 80% to 85% detected once. Sequenced here: PBMCs, sampled around atezolizumab (anti-PD-L1) treatment. These receptors all come from a man aged 70-80 years with urothelial cancer. Both conserved end residues are part of each CDR3. Each record gives: J gene, D gene, CDR3 length, V gene, clone size, CDR3 DNA, CDR3 protein. The D gene is left open where the match is weak. Some rows mark clone size as missing; the rest say once, few, many or name a class of expanded clone.

j_gene: TRBJ1-1
d_gene: TRBD1
len: 15
v_gene: TRBV19
abundance: -
CDR3nt: TGTGCCAGTAGCAGTAACAGGGGGGCGAACACTGAAGCTTTCTTT
CDR3aa: CASSSNRGANTEAFF

j_gene: TRBJ2-1
d_gene: TRBD1
len: 15
v_gene: TRBV5-1
abundance: -
CDR3nt: TGCGCCAGCAGCTTGGAAGGGGGCGTCTACAATGAGCAGTTCTTC
CDR3aa: CASSLEGGVYNEQFF

j_gene: TRBJ2-5
d_gene: TRBD1
len: 13
v_gene: TRBV30
abundance: -
CDR3nt: TGTGCCTGGAGCATCCAGGGGGCAGAGACCCAGTACTTC
CDR3aa: CAWSIQGAETQYF

j_gene: TRBJ2-2
d_gene: -
len: 13
v_gene: TRBV7-8
abundance: -
CDR3nt: TGTGCCAGCAGCTTATCCCCCGGTGCGGAGCTGTTTTTT
CDR3aa: CASSLSPGAELFF

j_gene: TRBJ1-5
d_gene: -
len: 16
v_gene: TRBV6-1
abundance: -
CDR3nt: TGTGCCAGCAGTGAACCCGCAGGGCTGGGCAATCAGCCCCAGCATTTT
CDR3aa: CASSEPAGLGNQPQHF

j_gene: TRBJ2-1
d_gene: -
len: 14
v_gene: TRBV29-1
abundance: -
CDR3nt: TGCAGCGTTGGGGGTGACAGGGGAGGGGGTGAGCAGTTCTTC
CDR3aa: CSVGGDRGGGEQFF

j_gene: TRBJ2-2
d_gene: -
len: 14
v_gene: TRBV2
abundance: -
CDR3nt: TGTGCCAGCTCCGGGACACCGAACACCGGGGAGCTGTTTTTT
CDR3aa: CASSGTPNTGELFF

j_gene: TRBJ2-3
d_gene: -
len: 15
v_gene: TRBV18
abundance: -
CDR3nt: TGTGCCAGCCGAGACGGGAGCGGCAACACAGATACGCAGTATTTT
CDR3aa: CASRDGSGNTDTQYF

j_gene: TRBJ2-3
d_gene: -
len: 16
v_gene: TRBV10-3
abundance: -
CDR3nt: TGTGCCATCAGTGGGGAGGGGGGGCCAGAGCCAGATACGCAGTATTTT
CDR3aa: CAISGEGGPEPDTQYF

j_gene: TRBJ2-7
d_gene: -
len: 14
v_gene: TRBV9
abundance: -
CDR3nt: TGTGCCAGCAGCGTAGGGCGGGTCTCCTACGAGCAGTACTTC
CDR3aa: CASSVGRVSYEQYF

j_gene: TRBJ1-5
d_gene: TRBD1
len: 15
v_gene: TRBV28
abundance: -
CDR3nt: TGTGCCAGCAGTTTACACAGGGGCGGCAATCAGCCCCAGCATTTT
CDR3aa: CASSLHRGGNQPQHF

j_gene: TRBJ1-1
d_gene: -
len: 17
v_gene: TRBV30
abundance: few
CDR3nt: TGTGCCTGGGCCTCAACTATCCGGGACATCCAATCCACTGAAGCTTTCTTT
CDR3aa: CAWASTIRDIQSTEAFF

j_gene: TRBJ1-1
d_gene: -
len: 13
v_gene: TRBV4-1
abundance: few
CDR3nt: TGCGCCAGCAGCCAAGATCTCCGGACTGAAGCTTTCTTT
CDR3aa: CASSQDLRTEAFF

j_gene: TRBJ1-2
d_gene: -
len: 14
v_gene: TRBV27
abundance: -
CDR3nt: TGTGCCAGCAGTAGATCGCCAGGGTTATGGGGCTACACCTTC
CDR3aa: CASSRSPGLWGYTF

j_gene: TRBJ2-3
d_gene: TRBD2
len: 20
v_gene: TRBV9
abundance: -
CDR3nt: TGTGCCAGCAGCCTGGGAGAAGGACTAGCCCTTTCGGGGAGCACAGATACGCAGTATTTT
CDR3aa: CASSLGEGLALSGSTDTQYF

j_gene: TRBJ1-3
d_gene: TRBD1
len: 17
v_gene: TRBV15
abundance: -
CDR3nt: TGTGCCACCAGCAGAGCCCGTGGAGGGGGCATTGGAAACACCATATATTTT
CDR3aa: CATSRARGGGIGNTIYF

j_gene: TRBJ2-3
d_gene: TRBD2
len: 14
v_gene: TRBV13
abundance: -
CDR3nt: TGTGCCAGCAGCTTAGCTAGCGGACCAGATACGCAGTATTTT
CDR3aa: CASSLASGPDTQYF

j_gene: TRBJ2-7
d_gene: -
len: 14
v_gene: TRBV2
abundance: -
CDR3nt: TGTGCCAGCAGTGACATCGGCGGGGAGAGGGAGCAGTACTTC
CDR3aa: CASSDIGGEREQYF

j_gene: TRBJ1-1
d_gene: -
len: 13
v_gene: TRBV6-5
abundance: -
CDR3nt: TGTGCCAGCAGTTACACTTCTTCCACTGAAGCTTTCTTT
CDR3aa: CASSYTSSTEAFF

j_gene: TRBJ2-1
d_gene: -
len: 14
v_gene: TRBV6-4
abundance: -
CDR3nt: TGTGCCAGCAGCCGGGACTTCGGCTCAAATGAGCAGTTCTTC
CDR3aa: CASSRDFGSNEQFF

j_gene: TRBJ2-2
d_gene: TRBD1
len: 15
v_gene: TRBV6-1
abundance: -
CDR3nt: TGTGCCAGCAGTGAAGTGGACAGGTTGACCGGGGAGCTGTTTTTT
CDR3aa: CASSEVDRLTGELFF

j_gene: TRBJ2-1
d_gene: TRBD2
len: 16
v_gene: TRBV9
abundance: -
CDR3nt: TGTGCCAGCAGCGCCTCCGGGACTAGCGGCCACAATGAGCAGTTCTTC
CDR3aa: CASSASGTSGHNEQFF

j_gene: TRBJ1-5
d_gene: TRBD1
len: 15
v_gene: TRBV28
abundance: -
CDR3nt: TGTGCCAGCAGCCCCCACGGACAGGGAAGTCAGCCCCAGCATTTT
CDR3aa: CASSPHGQGSQPQHF

j_gene: TRBJ2-1
d_gene: -
len: 13
v_gene: TRBV18
abundance: -
CDR3nt: TGTGCCAGCCAGGGAAGCTCCTACAATGAGCAGTTCTTC
CDR3aa: CASQGSSYNEQFF

j_gene: TRBJ2-1
d_gene: TRBD2
len: 17
v_gene: TRBV7-2
abundance: -
CDR3nt: TGTGCCAGCAGCTTATGGACTAGCGGGAGATCGGTCAATGAGCAGTTCTTC
CDR3aa: CASSLWTSGRSVNEQFF

j_gene: TRBJ2-5
d_gene: -
len: 13
v_gene: TRBV5-1
abundance: -
CDR3nt: TGCGCCAGCGGCACCATTGGTTCGGAGACCCAGTACTTC
CDR3aa: CASGTIGSETQYF

j_gene: TRBJ1-5
d_gene: TRBD1
len: 14
v_gene: TRBV18
abundance: once
CDR3nt: TGTGCCAGCTCACCACAGGGGGCAAAGCAGCCCCAGCATTTT
CDR3aa: CASSPQGAKQPQHF

j_gene: TRBJ2-7
d_gene: -
len: 16
v_gene: TRBV21-1
abundance: -
CDR3nt: TGTGCCAGCAGCACCTGCCCACTGACAGGCTCCTACGAGCAGTACTTC
CDR3aa: CASSTCPLTGSYEQYF

j_gene: TRBJ1-2
d_gene: -
len: 16
v_gene: TRBV7-9
abundance: -
CDR3nt: TGTGCCAGCAGCTTATTCCAGAGCGAGCCCAACTATGGCTACACCTTC
CDR3aa: CASSLFQSEPNYGYTF

j_gene: TRBJ2-2
d_gene: -
len: 15
v_gene: TRBV19
abundance: once
CDR3nt: TGTGCCAGCACTCGCGGGGGCCAAAACACCGGGGAGCTGTTTTTT
CDR3aa: CASTRGGQNTGELFF

j_gene: TRBJ1-4
d_gene: -
len: 15
v_gene: TRBV18
abundance: -
CDR3nt: TGTGCCAGCTCACCACGAGGCAGCACTAATGAAAAACTGTTTTTT
CDR3aa: CASSPRGSTNEKLFF

j_gene: TRBJ2-3
d_gene: TRBD2
len: 15
v_gene: TRBV5-4
abundance: -
CDR3nt: TGTGCCAGCAGCTTTACGGGAGGGCTCAAAGATACGCAGTATTTT
CDR3aa: CASSFTGGLKDTQYF

j_gene: TRBJ2-5
d_gene: -
len: 15
v_gene: TRBV6-5
abundance: once
CDR3nt: TGTGCCAGCAGATCGTTAAGGACTCTCGGAGAGACCCAGTACTTC
CDR3aa: CASRSLRTLGETQYF